The 19 T cell receptor beta chains listed next were all sequenced from one sample in a study of OX40 agonist ivuxolimab in advanced cancers. Data came from immunoSEQ multiplex PCR; TCRdb stores just in-frame clones and leaves some out. The sample has roughly 69,000 clones; about nine tenths are singletons. The sequenced sample was CD4+ or CD8+ T cells sorted from blood, obtained in a trial of the OX40 agonist ivuxolimab. The receptors originated from an adult with an advanced solid tumor such as melanoma, head and neck, liver or kidney cancer.

The chain couples TRBV4-3 to TRBJ2-2; weak D call: TRBD1 (6 bases). CDR1 LGHNA and CDR2 YSLEER come from the germline V gene. The CDR3 length is 15 residues. Trimming left V 4 bases short and J 6 bases short, with 15 bases between. CDR3 amino acids: CASSPLGQPAGELFF. DNA for the CDR3: TGCGCCAGCAGCCCCCTCGGACAGCCCGCCGGGGAGCTGTTTTTT.

This chain links TRBV7-9 with TRBJ1-1, with D possibly matching TRBD1 (6 bases). V was trimmed by 5 bases and J by 0 bases, leaving 19 bases between them. Germline loops: CDR1 SEHNR, CDR2 FQNEAQ (reference sequence). This CDR3 is built from 17 residues. CDR3: CASSTFGGKRVNTEAFF. The CDR3 bases are TGTGCCAGCAGCACCTTTGGGGGCAAGAGGGTGAACACTGAAGCTTTCTTT.

The rearrangement links TRBV6-5 to TRBJ1-2, with a weak D call TRBD1 (5 bases). Germline values: CDR1 MNHEY, CDR2 SVGAGI. The CDR3 spans 13 residues. Trimming took 5 bases from V and 2 from J, leaving 9 bases between them. The CDR3 here is CASSARDNYGYTF. DNA of the CDR3: TGTGCCAGCAGTGCACGGGACAACTATGGCTACACCTTC.

The J gene is TRBJ2-1, the V gene TRBV15; 9 bases align to TRBD2. Trimming removed 2 bases from V and 5 bases from J; junction bases left unmatched: 7. The CDR3 runs to 16 residues. Germline CDR1 is LNHNV and CDR2 is YYDKDF (reference sequence). This CDR3 reads CATSRSASGADNEQFF. DNA of the CDR3: TGTGCCACCAGCAGATCAGCTAGCGGGGCCGACAATGAGCAGTTCTTC.

This rearrangement joins TRBV29-1 to TRBJ2-5; D is perhaps TRBD2 (6 bases). Per the germline V gene, CDR1 is SQVTM and CDR2 is ANQGSEA. This CDR3 spans 13 amino acids. V lost 3 bases to trimming and J lost 5 bases, with 13 bases between them. Here the CDR3 reads CSVDGGSGETQYF. The CDR3, as DNA: TGCAGCGTTGATGGAGGGAGTGGGGAGACCCAGTACTTC.

This chain uses TRBV7-2 with TRBJ2-5, with D hard to call. The DNA matches TRBJ2-7 better at its end, which makes the J call doubtful. Germline CDR1 reads SGHTA; CDR2 reads FQGNSA. The CDR3 totals 12 residues. The CDR3 DNA is TGTGCCAGCAGCCCTTTAGGGTACGAGCAGTACTTC. It specifies CASSPLGYEQYF.

This chain joins TRBV5-1 and TRBJ1-6; D is perhaps TRBD1 (6 bases). The V and J ends lost 3 bases and 7 bases respectively, with 14 bases between them. There are 15 residues in the CDR3. The germline V gene has CDR1 SGHRS and CDR2 YFSETQ. For the CDR3, the DNA is TGCGCCAGCAGCTCATCGGGCAGGGGCAATTCACCCCTCCACTTT. It is translated as CASSSSGRGNSPLHF.

The rearrangement uses TRBV7-2 and TRBJ2-7; D is possibly TRBD2 (6 bases). Trimming removed 4 bases at V and 3 bases at J, with 19 bases between. CDR1 and CDR2 (germline): SGHTA, FQGNSA. The CDR3 runs 16 residues. DNA of the CDR3: TGTGCCAGCAGCTCTCTGGGGGGAACCGGAGTCTACGAGCAGTACTTC. Translating it yields CASSSLGGTGVYEQYF.

The rearrangement uses TRBV29-1 and TRBJ2-1; 10 bases line up with TRBD2. The germline CDR1 and CDR2 sequences are SQVTM and ANQGSEA. The J segment lost 9 bases and the V segment lost 6 bases, leaving 14 bases of the junction unmatched. This CDR3 comprises 15 residues. The CDR3 DNA reads TGCAGCGTAGCGGGAGGGTTCCGTTGGATCAGTGAGCAGTTCTTC. Translated, it gives CSVAGGFRWISEQFF.

This chain joins TRBV19 and TRBJ1-3; D unclear. Trimming took off 4 bases at V and 4 bases at J, with 11 bases between the two ends. Germline loops: CDR1 LNHDA, CDR2 SQIVND (reference sequence). The CDR3 runs 14 residues. The CDR3 DNA reads TGTGCCAGTAGTAGAGGGCTGACGGGAAACACCATATATTTT. Encoded protein: CASSRGLTGNTIYF. Filled out from reference TRBV19 and TRBJ1-3, the complete variable domain reads DGGITQSPKYLFRKEGQNVTLSCEQNLNHDAMYWYRQDPGQGLRLIYYSQIVNDFQKGDIAEGYSVSREKKESFPLTVTSAQKNPTAFYLCASSRGLTGNTIYFGEGSWLTVV.

The chain's CDR3 is CASSPIEGSDSPLHF. Written as DNA, the CDR3 is TGTGCCAGCAGCCCAATCGAGGGCTCCGATTCACCCCTCCACTTT. The chain carries TRBV4-2 and TRBJ1-6; D gene unclear. The CDR3 runs to 15 residues. V lost 4 bases to trimming and J lost 8 bases, with 15 bases between them. CDR1 LGHNA and CDR2 YNFKEQ come from the germline V gene.

The chain couples TRBV5-1 to TRBJ1-1; tentatively, D is TRBD1 (6 bases). Deletions cut 0 bases from V and 8 bases from J, with 20 bases between. There are 16 residues in the CDR3. From germline, CDR1 is SGHRS and CDR2 YFSETQ. The DNA of the CDR3 is TGCGCCAGCAGCTTGGTTCCCGAAAAACAGGGTGCCGAAGCTTTCTTT. It translates to CASSLVPEKQGAEAFF. Full variable domain (missing parts from reference TRBV5-1 and TRBJ1-1): KAGVTQTPRYLIKTRGQQVTLSCSPISGHRSVSWYQQTPGQGLQFLFEYFSETQRNKGNFPGRFSGRQFSNSRSEMNVSTLELGDSALYLCASSLVPEKQGAEAFFGQGTRLTVV.

V is TRBV5-1 and J is TRBJ2-2; D is possibly TRBD1 (6 bases). Germline V gene sequence: CDR1 SGHRS, CDR2 YFSETQ. Trimming pared 6 bases from V and 4 bases from J, leaving 19 bases between. This CDR3 has 16 residues. The CDR3 nucleotides are TGCGCCAGCACTACCCTACAGGGACGCGGCACCGGGGAGCTGTTTTTT. It specifies CASTTLQGRGTGELFF.

The chain uses TRBV30 and TRBJ2-7, with 12 bases matching TRBD1. V shed 2 bases and J 6 bases; nucleotides not matched to a gene: 5. CDR1 GTSNPN and CDR2 SVGIG come from the germline V gene (reference sequence). This CDR3 comprises 14 residues. CDR3 residues: CAWSSGTGGREQYF. The CDR3 region has the DNA TGTGCCTGGAGTTCCGGGACAGGGGGCCGCGAGCAGTACTTC.

The rearrangement joins TRBV27 to TRBJ1-2; 8 bases map to TRBD1. The junction had 6 bases not matched to a gene; V was cut back by 5 bases and J by 7 bases. Per germline, CDR1 MNHEY and CDR2 SMNVEV (reference sequence). The CDR3 consists of 13 residues. The CDR3 loop reads CASSSQGASGYTF. DNA of the CDR3: TGTGCCAGCAGTAGCCAGGGGGCTTCTGGCTACACCTTC.

This clone showed up just a few times. The genes are TRBV28 and TRBJ2-4, with unresolved D. The CDR3 spans 16 residues. Germline V gene lookup returns CDR1 MDHEN and CDR2 SYDVKM. The V and J ends lost 5 bases and 10 bases respectively, with 24 bases between them. The DNA of the CDR3 is TGTGCCAGCAGTCCCTTTGGTGGGCTTCAATTCCGAATTCAGTACTTC. Its protein is CASSPFGGLQFRIQYF.

This clone appeared a single time. The chain carries TRBV14 and TRBJ2-5, with D perhaps matching TRBD1 (6 bases). CDR3 length: 14 residues. V shed 4 bases and J shed 1 base, with 10 bases lying between them. Germline V gene sequence: CDR1 SGHDN, CDR2 FVKESK. DNA for the CDR3: TGTGCCAGCAGCCTGAACAGGGCCCAAGAGACCCAGTACTTC. Encoded protein: CASSLNRAQETQYF.

V is TRBV5-6 and J is TRBJ2-5; D unresolved. The germline gives CDR1 SGHDT, CDR2 YYEEEE. The ends were cut back, 0 bases at V and 4 bases at J, with 7 bases in the middle. The CDR3 has 13 residues. The CDR3 DNA follows: TGTGCCAGCAGCTTGGGGAGAACAGAGACCCAGTACTTC. This gives the protein CASSLGRTETQYF.

The rearrangement links TRBV28 to TRBJ1-6, with a possible D match to TRBD1 (6 bases). Trimming took 5 bases from V and 5 from J, leaving 16 bases between them. Germline V gene data show CDR1 as MDHEN and CDR2 as SYDVKM. The CDR3 spans 16 residues. This CDR3 is CASSPRGTGNNSPLHF. The CDR3 nucleotides read TGTGCCAGCAGTCCGAGGGGGACCGGCAATAATTCACCCCTCCACTTT. The variable domain in full, with the rest retrieved from reference TRBV28 and TRBJ1-6, is DVKVTQSSRYLVKRTGEKVFLECVQDMDHENMFWYRQDPGLGLRLIYFSYDVKMKEKGDIPEGYSVSREKKERFSLILESASTNQTSMYLCASSPRGTGNNSPLHFGNGTRLTVT.